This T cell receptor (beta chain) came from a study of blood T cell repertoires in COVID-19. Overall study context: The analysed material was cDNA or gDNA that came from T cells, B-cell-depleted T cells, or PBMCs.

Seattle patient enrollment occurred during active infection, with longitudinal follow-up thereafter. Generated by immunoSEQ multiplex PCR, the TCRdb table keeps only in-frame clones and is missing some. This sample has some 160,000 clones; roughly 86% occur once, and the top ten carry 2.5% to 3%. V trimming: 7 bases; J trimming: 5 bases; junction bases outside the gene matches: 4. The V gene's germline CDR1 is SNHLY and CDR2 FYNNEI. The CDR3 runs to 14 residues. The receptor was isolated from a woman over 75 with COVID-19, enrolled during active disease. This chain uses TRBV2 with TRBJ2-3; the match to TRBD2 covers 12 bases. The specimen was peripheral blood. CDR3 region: CASTKGLAGDTQYF. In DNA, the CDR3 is TGTGCCAGCACAAAGGGACTAGCGGGAGATACGCAGTATTTT.